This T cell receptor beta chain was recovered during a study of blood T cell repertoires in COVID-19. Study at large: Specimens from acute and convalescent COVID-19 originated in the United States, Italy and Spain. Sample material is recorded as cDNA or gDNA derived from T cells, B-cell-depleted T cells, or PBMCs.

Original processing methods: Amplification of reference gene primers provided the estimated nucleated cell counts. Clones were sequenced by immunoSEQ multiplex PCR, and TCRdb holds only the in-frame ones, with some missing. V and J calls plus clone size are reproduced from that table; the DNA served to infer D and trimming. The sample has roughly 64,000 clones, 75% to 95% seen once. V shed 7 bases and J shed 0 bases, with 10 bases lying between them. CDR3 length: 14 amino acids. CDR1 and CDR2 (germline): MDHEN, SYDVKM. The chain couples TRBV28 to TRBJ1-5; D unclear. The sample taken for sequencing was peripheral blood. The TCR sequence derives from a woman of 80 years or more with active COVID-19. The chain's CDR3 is CASTSLYSNQPQHF. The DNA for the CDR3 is TGTGCCAGCACCAGTTTATATAGCAATCAGCCCCAGCATTTT.